This is a list of T cell receptor beta chains from one sample in a study of blood T cell repertoires in COVID-19. This table comes from immunoSEQ multiplex PCR, and its TCRdb copy is limited to in-frame clones, with some not included. This sample has around 470,000 clones; less than 95% occur once, and the top ten carry approximately 0.55%. The material sequenced was PBMCs or T cells enriched from blood (not recorded which). Receptors originate from a man younger than 35 who had recovered from COVID-19. CDR3s include the opening cysteine and the closing phenylalanine or tryptophan. The D gene is left open where the match is weak. Part of the rows lack a size; the others show once, few, many or a class for expanded clones.

J gene | D gene | clone size | V gene | CDR3 DNA | CDR3 protein
TRBJ1-3 | NA | NA | TRBV2 | TGTGCCAGCAGACTCGACAGGAGCTCTGGAAACACCATATATTTT | CASRLDRSSGNTIYF
TRBJ2-7 | NA | once | TRBV14 | TGTGCCAGCAGCCACGGGCCCCCGGGGTCCTACGAGCAGTACTTC | CASSHGPPGSYEQYF
TRBJ1-2 | NA | NA | TRBV18 | TGTGCCAGCTCACCAGACCATTCAGGGGATTATGGCTACACCTTC | CASSPDHSGDYGYTF
TRBJ2-2 | TRBD1 | NA | TRBV10-1 | TGCGCCAGCAGGGGGACAGGGGATCGGGAGCTGTTTTTT | CASRGTGDRELFF
TRBJ2-5 | TRBD2 | NA | TRBV18 | TGTGCCAGCTCACCATGGTCTAGCGGGAGCGGTGAGACCCAGTACTTC | CASSPWSSGSGETQYF
TRBJ1-1 | TRBD1 | NA | TRBV6-5 | TGTGCCAGCAGTCGTACCACCGGGACAGGGGTGGCTTTCTTT | CASSRTTGTGVAFF
TRBJ1-3 | NA | NA | TRBV19 | TGTGCCAGTAGTATCCCCCGCCGGGGAAACACCATATATTTT | CASSIPRRGNTIYF
TRBJ1-1 | NA | NA | TRBV11-2 | TGTGCCAGCAGCTTACGGTTTTGGAGAACTGAAGCTTTCTTT | CASSLRFWRTEAFF
TRBJ2-7 | TRBD2 | NA | TRBV5-1 | TGCGCCAGCAGCTTGGGGGTAGCGGGAGTTTGGCGCGAGCAGTACTTC | CASSLGVAGVWREQYF
TRBJ1-2 | TRBD1 | NA | TRBV19 | TGTGCCAGTAGTTTACAGGGGGACTATGGCTACACCTTC | CASSLQGDYGYTF
TRBJ1-3 | TRBD1 | NA | TRBV7-9 | TGTGCCAGCAGCGACAGGGACAGGGGCGGTGGAAACACCATATATTTT | CASSDRDRGGGNTIYF
TRBJ2-3 | TRBD2 | once | TRBV5-1 | TGCGCCAGCAGCTTGGTAGCGGGAGGACTAACAGATACGCAGTATTTT | CASSLVAGGLTDTQYF
TRBJ1-2 | NA | NA | TRBV19 | TGTGCCAGTAGTATTAGGGGACACTCCTATGGCTACACCTTC | CASSIRGHSYGYTF
TRBJ1-5 | TRBD1 | NA | TRBV6-5 | TGTGCCAGCAGGAGGACAGGGGGAATGGGTCAGCCCCAGCATTTT | CASRRTGGMGQPQHF
TRBJ2-5 | TRBD2 | NA | TRBV24-1 | TGTGCCACGGCGGCTAGCGGGGGGAAAGAGACCCAGTACTTC | CATAASGGKETQYF
TRBJ2-7 | TRBD2 | NA | TRBV5-1 | TGCGCCAGCAGCCTGCCGGGACTAGCGGGAGGGCCAGGAGAGCAGTACTTC | CASSLPGLAGGPGEQYF
TRBJ2-3 | NA | NA | TRBV5-1 | TGCGCCAGCAGACTGCGAATGGAGGGGATCCATACGCAGTATTTT | CASRLRMEGIHTQYF
TRBJ2-3 | NA | NA | TRBV29-1 | TGCAGCGTTGAAGATAGGGTTCTAGCGCGAGCAACAGATACGCAGTATTTT | CSVEDRVLARATDTQYF
TRBJ1-1 | NA | NA | TRBV10-3 | TGTGCCATCAGTGAGTCACCTGCCAGTGAAGCTTTCTTT | CAISESPASEAFF
TRBJ1-4 | NA | NA | TRBV4-2 | TGTGCCAGCAGCCAACAGGGGAGTAATGAAAAACTGTTTTTT | CASSQQGSNEKLFF
TRBJ1-2 | NA | NA | TRBV28 | TGTGCCGGCCGGGGGGGGTATGGCTACACCTTC | CAGRGGYGYTF
TRBJ1-5 | TRBD1 | NA | TRBV6-1 | TGTGCCAGCAGTGACGGTGTTGGACAGGGGACGCGGCCCCAGCATTTT | CASSDGVGQGTRPQHF
TRBJ1-1 | NA | NA | TRBV7-9 | TGTGCCAGCAGCTTTGAGGGGGACACTGAAGCTTTCTTT | CASSFEGDTEAFF
TRBJ1-5 | NA | NA | TRBV18 | TGTGCCAGCTCACCGGGCGTAGATCAGCCCCAGCATTTT | CASSPGVDQPQHF
TRBJ2-7 | NA | NA | TRBV30 | TGTGCCTGGAGTCGGGGCTACGAGCAGTACTTC | CAWSRGYEQYF
TRBJ1-4 | NA | NA | TRBV5-1 | TGCGCCAGCAGCTTGGACAGCAATGAAAAACTGTTTTTT | CASSLDSNEKLFF
TRBJ1-5 | NA | NA | TRBV7-8 | TGTGCCAGCAGCTTAGACAGCCTGAGCAATCAGCCCCAGCATTTT | CASSLDSLSNQPQHF